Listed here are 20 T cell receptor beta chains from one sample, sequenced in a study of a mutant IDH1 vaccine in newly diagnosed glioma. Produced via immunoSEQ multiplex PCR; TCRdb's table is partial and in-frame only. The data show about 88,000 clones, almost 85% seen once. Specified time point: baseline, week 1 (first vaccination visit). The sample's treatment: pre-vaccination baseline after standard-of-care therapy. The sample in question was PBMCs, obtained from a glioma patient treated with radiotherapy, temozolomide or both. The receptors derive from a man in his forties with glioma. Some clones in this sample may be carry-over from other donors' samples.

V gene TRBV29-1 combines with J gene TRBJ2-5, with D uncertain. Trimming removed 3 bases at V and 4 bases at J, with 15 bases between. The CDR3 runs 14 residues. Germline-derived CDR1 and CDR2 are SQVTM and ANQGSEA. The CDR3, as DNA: TGCAGCGTTGACCCAGTCCCCACGGGAGAGACCCAGTACTTC. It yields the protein CSVDPVPTGETQYF.

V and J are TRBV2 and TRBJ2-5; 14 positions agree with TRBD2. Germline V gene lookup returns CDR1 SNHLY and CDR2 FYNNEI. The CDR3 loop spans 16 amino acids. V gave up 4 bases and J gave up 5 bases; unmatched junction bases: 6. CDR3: CASSATSGGAFETQYF. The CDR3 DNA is TGTGCCAGCAGTGCGACTAGCGGGGGGGCCTTCGAGACCCAGTACTTC.

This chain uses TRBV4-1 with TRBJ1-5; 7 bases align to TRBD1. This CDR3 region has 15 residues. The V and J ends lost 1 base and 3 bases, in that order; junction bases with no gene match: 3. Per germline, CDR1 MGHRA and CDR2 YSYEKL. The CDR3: CASSQGQGANQPQHF. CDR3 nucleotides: TGCGCCAGCAGCCAAGGACAGGGAGCCAATCAGCCCCAGCATTTT.

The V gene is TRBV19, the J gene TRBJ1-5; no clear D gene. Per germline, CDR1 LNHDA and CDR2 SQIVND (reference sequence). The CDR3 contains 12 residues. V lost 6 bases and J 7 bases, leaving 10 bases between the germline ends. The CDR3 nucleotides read TGTGCCAGTAGCTGGCGGGGACAGCCCCAGCATTTT. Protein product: CASSWRGQPQHF.

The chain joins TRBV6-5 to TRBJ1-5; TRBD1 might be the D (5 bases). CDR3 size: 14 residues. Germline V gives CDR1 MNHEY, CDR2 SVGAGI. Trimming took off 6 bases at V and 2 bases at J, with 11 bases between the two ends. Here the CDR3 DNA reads TGTGCCAGCAGGGTTCTACAGGGCAATCAGCCCCAGCATTTT. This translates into CASRVLQGNQPQHF.

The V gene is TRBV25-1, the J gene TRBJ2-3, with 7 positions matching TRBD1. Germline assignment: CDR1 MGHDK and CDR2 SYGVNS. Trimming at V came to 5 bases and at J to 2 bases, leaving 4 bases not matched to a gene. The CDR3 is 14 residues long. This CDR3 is CASSTGDLTDTQYF. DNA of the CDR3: TGTGCCAGCAGTACAGGGGACCTCACAGATACGCAGTATTTT.

DNA for the CDR3: TGTGCCAGCAGTTACTCCGTCGGGGATTTCGAGCAGTACTTC. Amino acids: CASSYSVGDFEQYF. The chain links TRBV6-5 to TRBJ2-7, with D tentatively TRBD2 (5 bases). From germline, CDR1 is MNHEY and CDR2 SVGAGI. This CDR3 contains 14 residues. Trimming took 0 bases from V and 6 from J, leaving 12 bases between them.

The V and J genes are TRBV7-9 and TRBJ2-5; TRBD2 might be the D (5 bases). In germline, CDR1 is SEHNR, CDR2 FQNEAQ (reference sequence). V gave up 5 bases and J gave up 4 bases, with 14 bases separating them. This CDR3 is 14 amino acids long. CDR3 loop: CASSRGSGGETQYF. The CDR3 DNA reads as TGTGCCAGCAGCCGAGGGTCGGGTGGAGAGACCCAGTACTTC.

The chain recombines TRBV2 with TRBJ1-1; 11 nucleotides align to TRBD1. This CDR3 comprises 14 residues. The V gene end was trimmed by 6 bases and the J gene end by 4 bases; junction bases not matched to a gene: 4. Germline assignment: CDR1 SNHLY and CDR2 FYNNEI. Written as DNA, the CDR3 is TGTGCCAGCAGGGGGACAGGGGGAGGCACTGAAGCTTTCTTT. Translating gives CASRGTGGGTEAFF.

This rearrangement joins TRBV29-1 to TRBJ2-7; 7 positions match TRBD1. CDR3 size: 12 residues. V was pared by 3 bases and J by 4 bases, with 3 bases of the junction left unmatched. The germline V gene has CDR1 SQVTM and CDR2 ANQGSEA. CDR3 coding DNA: TGCAGCGTTGAGGCAGGGGGTTACGAGCAGTACTTC. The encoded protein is CSVEAGGYEQYF.

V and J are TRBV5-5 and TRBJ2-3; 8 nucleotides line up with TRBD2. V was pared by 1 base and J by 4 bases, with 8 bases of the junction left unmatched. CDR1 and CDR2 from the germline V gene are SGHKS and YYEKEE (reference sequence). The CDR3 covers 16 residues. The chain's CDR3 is CASSLPTGGLADTQYF. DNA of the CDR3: TGTGCCAGCAGCTTGCCCACGGGGGGGCTCGCAGATACGCAGTATTTT.

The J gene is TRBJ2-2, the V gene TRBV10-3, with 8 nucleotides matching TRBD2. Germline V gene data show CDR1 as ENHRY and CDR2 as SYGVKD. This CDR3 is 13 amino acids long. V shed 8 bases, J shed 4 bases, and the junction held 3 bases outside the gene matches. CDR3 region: CAISAGGTGELFF. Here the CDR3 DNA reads TGTGCCATCTCCGCGGGGGGCACCGGGGAGCTGTTTTTT.

For the CDR3, the DNA is TGTGCCAGCAGCTTAGGTACCCTTGTTTTATCGTATTTT. It translates to CASSLGTLVLSYF. This chain links TRBV11-2 with TRBJ2-3; D is unclear. The CDR3 loop spans 13 amino acids. The germline V gene has CDR1 SGHAT and CDR2 FQNNGV. The germline V and J ends were trimmed by 1 base and 14 bases, with 16 bases remaining between them.

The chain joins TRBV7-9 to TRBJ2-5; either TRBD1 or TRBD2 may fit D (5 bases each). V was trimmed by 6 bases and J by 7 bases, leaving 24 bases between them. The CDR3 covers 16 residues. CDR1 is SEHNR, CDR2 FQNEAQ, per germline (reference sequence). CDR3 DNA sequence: TGTGCCAGCAGTTCCAGGGCTCGCGGGCTGGTAGGGACCCAGTACTTC. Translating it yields CASSSRARGLVGTQYF.

CDR3 sequence (DNA): TGCAGCGTTGCGTCTAGCGAGACGGCCCAGTACTTC. Protein product: CSVASSETAQYF. The chain links TRBV29-1 to TRBJ2-5; a possible D gene is TRBD2 (6 bases). Trimming cost V 4 bases and J 9 bases, with 15 bases left between them. The CDR3 loop spans 12 amino acids. CDR1 is SQVTM and CDR2 is ANQGSEA in the germline V gene.

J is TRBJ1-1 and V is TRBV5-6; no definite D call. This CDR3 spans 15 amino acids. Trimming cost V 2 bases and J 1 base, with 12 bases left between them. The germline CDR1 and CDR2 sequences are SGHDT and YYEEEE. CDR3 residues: CASSFLDRRNTEAFF. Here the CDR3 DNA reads TGTGCCAGCAGCTTTCTAGATCGTCGGAACACTGAAGCTTTCTTT.

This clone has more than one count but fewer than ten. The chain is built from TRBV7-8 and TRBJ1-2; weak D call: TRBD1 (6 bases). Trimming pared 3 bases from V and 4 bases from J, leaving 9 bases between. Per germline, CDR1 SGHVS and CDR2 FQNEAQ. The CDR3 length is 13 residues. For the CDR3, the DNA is TGTGCCAGCAGCTTGGGGGGCTCCTATGGCTACACCTTC. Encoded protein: CASSLGGSYGYTF.

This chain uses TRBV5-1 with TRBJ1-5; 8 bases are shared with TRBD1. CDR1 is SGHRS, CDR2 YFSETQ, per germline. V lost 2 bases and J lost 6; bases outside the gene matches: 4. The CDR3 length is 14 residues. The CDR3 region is CASSFSGGGQPQHF. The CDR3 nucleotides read TGCGCCAGCAGCTTTTCAGGGGGCGGTCAGCCCCAGCATTTT.

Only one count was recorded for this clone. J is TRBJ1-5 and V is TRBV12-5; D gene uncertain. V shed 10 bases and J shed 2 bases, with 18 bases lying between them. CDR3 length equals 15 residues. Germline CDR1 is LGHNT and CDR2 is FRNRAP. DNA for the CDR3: TGTGCTACGGACGGGGTAATGTCGGGCAATCAGCCCCAGCATTTT. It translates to CATDGVMSGNQPQHF.

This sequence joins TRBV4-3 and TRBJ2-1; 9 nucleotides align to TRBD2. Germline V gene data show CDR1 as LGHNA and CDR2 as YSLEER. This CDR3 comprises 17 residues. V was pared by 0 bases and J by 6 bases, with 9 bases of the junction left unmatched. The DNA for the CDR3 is TGCGCCAGCAGCCAAGATCTTACGGCGGGGGGGCGCAATGAGCAGTTCTTC. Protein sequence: CASSQDLTAGGRNEQFF.